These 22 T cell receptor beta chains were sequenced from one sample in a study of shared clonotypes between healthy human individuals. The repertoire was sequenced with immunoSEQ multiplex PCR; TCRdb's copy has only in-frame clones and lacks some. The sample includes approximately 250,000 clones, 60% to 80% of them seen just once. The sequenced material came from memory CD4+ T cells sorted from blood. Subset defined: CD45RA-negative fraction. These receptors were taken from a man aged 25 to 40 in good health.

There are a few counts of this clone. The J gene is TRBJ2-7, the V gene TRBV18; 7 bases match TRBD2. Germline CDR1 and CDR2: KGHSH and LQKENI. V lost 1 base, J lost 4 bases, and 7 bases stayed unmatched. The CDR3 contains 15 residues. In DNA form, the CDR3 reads TGTGCCAGCTCACCACACGGTGGACTAGGTTACGAGCAGTACTTC. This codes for CASSPHGGLGYEQYF. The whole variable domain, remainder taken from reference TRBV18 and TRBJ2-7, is NAGVMQNPRHLVRRRGQEARLRCSPMKGHSHVYWYRQLPEEGLKFMVYLQKENIIDESGMPKERFSAEFPKEGPSILRIQQVVRGDSAAYFCASSPHGGLGYEQYFGPGTRLTVT.

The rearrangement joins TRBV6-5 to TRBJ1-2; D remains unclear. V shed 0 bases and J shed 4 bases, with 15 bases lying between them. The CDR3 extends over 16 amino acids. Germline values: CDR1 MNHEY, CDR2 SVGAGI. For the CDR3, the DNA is TGTGCCAGCAGTTACTCGTCTGGGAGAAGCGGCTATGGCTACACCTTC. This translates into CASSYSSGRSGYGYTF.

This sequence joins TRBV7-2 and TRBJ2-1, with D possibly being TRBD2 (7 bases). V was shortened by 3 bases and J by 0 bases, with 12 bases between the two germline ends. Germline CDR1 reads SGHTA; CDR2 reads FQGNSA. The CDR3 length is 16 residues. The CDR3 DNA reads TGTGCCAGCAGCTTGGCGGGGGCAAGCTCCTACAATGAGCAGTTCTTC. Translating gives CASSLAGASSYNEQFF.

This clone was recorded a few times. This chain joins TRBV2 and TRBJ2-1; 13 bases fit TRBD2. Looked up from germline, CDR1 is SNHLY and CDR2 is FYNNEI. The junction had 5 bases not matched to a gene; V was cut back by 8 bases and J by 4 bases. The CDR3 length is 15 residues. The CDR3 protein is CASRGTSGVYNEQFF. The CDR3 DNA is TGTGCCAGCCGAGGGACTAGCGGGGTTTACAATGAGCAGTTCTTC.

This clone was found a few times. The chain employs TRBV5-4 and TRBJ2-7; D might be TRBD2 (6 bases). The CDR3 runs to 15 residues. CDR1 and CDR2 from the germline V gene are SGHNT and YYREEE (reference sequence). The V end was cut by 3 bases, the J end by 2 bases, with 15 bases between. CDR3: CASSSRGIPPYEQYF. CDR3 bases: TGTGCCAGCAGCTCCCGCGGGATTCCTCCCTACGAGCAGTACTTC.

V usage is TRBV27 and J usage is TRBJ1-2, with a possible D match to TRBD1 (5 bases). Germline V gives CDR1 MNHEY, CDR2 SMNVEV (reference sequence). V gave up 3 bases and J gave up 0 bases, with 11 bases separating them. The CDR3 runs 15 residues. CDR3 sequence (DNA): TGTGCCAGCAGTTTTATCCAGGGAGCTAACTATGGCTACACCTTC. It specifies CASSFIQGANYGYTF.

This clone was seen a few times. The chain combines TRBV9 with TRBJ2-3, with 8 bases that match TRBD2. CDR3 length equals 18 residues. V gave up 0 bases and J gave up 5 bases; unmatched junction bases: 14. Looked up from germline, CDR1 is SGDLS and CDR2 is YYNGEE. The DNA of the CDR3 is TGTGCCAGCAGCGTAGATGATGAGACGGGAGGGCCGAAAGATACGCAGTATTTT. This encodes CASSVDDETGGPKDTQYF. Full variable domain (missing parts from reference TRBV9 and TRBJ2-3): DSGVTQTPKHLITATGQRVTLRCSPRSGDLSVYWYQQSLDQGLQFLIQYYNGEERAKGNILERFSAQQFPDLHSELNLSSLELGDSALYFCASSVDDETGGPKDTQYFGPGTRLTVL.

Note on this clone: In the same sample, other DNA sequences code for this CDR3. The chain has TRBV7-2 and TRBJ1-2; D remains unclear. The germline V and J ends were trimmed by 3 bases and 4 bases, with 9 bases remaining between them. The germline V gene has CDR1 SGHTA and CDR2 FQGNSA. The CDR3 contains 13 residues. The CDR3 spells CASSLGSSYGYTF. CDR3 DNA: TGTGCCAGCAGCTTGGGATCGAGCTATGGCTACACCTTC.

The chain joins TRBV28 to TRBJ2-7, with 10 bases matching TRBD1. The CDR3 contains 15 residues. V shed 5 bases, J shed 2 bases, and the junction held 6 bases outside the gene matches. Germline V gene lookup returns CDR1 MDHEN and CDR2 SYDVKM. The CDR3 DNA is TGTGCCAGCAGTAAGCCGGGACAGGGGACCTACGAGCAGTACTTC. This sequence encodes CASSKPGQGTYEQYF.

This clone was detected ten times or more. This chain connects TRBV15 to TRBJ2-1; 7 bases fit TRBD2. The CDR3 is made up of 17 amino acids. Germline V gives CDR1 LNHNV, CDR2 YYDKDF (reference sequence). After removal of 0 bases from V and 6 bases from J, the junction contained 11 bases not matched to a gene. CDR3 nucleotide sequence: TGTGCCACCAGCAGAGAGTCAAGCGGGAAGGGATTCAATGAGCAGTTCTTC. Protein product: CATSRESSGKGFNEQFF. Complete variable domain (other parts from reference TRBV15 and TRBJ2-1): DAMVIQNPRYQVTQFGKPVTLSCSQTLNHNVMYWYQQKSSQAPKLLFHYYDKDFNNEADTPDNFQSRRPNTSFCFLDIRSPGLGDTAMYLCATSRESSGKGFNEQFFGPGTRLTVL.

This chain's CDR3 is CASSLVLASGYNEQFF. DNA of the CDR3: TGCGCCAGCAGCTTGGTTTTGGCTAGCGGATACAATGAGCAGTTCTTC. The V gene is TRBV5-1, the J gene TRBJ2-1; 7 nucleotides match TRBD2. Germline assignment: CDR1 SGHRS and CDR2 YFSETQ. The CDR3 spans 16 residues. V lost 0 bases and J lost 4; bases outside the gene matches: 7.

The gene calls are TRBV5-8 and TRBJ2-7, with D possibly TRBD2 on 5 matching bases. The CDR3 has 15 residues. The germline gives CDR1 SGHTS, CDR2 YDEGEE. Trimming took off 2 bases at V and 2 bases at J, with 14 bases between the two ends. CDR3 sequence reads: CASSFSGGGTYEQYF. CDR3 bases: TGTGCCAGCAGCTTCTCAGGAGGCGGAACCTACGAGCAGTACTTC.

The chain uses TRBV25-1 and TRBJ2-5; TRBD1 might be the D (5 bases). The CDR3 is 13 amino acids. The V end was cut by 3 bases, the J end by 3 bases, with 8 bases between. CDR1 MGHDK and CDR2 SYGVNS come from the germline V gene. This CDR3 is CASSDQGKETQYF. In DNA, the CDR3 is TGTGCCAGCAGTGACCAGGGAAAAGAGACCCAGTACTTC.

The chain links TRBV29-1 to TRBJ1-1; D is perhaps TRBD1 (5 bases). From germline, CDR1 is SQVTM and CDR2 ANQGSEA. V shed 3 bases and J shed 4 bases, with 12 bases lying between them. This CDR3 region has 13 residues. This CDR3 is CSVDGAVGTEAFF. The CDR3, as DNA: TGCAGCGTTGACGGGGCCGTTGGCACTGAAGCTTTCTTT.

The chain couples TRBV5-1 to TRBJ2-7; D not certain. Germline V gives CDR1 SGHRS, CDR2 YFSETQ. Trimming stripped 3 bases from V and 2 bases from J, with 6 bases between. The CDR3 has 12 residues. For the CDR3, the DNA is TGCGCCAGCAGCTGGGATACCTACGAGCAGTACTTC. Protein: CASSWDTYEQYF.

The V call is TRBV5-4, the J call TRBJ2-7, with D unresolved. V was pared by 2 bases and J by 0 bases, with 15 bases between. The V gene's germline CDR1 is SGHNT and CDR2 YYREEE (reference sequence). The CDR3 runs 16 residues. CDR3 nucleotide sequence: TGTGCCAGCAGCTTAAATCTCGGGCAGAACTCCTACGAGCAGTACTTC. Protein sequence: CASSLNLGQNSYEQYF.

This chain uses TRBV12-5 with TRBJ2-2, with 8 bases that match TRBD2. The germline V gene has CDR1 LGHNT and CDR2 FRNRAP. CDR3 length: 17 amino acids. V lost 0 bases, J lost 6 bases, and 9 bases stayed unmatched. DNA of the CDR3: TGTGCTAGTGGTTTGGTCCTTGGCGGGAGGTGGGCCGGGGAGCTGTTTTTT. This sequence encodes CASGLVLGGRWAGELFF.

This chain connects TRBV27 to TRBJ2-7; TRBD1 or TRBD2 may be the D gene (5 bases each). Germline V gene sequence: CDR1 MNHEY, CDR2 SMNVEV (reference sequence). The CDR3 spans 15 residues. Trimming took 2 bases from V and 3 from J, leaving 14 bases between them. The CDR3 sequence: CASSLRTGPGYEQYF. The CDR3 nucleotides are TGTGCCAGCAGTTTAAGAACGGGACCCGGCTACGAGCAGTACTTC.

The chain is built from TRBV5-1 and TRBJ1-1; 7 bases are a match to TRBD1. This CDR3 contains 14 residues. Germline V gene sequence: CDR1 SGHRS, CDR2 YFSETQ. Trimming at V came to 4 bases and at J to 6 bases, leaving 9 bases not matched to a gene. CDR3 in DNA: TGCGCCAGCAGCCCCCCGAGACAGGGTGCTGAAGCTTTCTTT. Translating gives CASSPPRQGAEAFF. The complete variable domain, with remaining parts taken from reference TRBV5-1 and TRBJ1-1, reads KAGVTQTPRYLIKTRGQQVTLSCSPISGHRSVSWYQQTPGQGLQFLFEYFSETQRNKGNFPGRFSGRQFSNSRSEMNVSTLELGDSALYLCASSPPRQGAEAFFGQGTRLTVV.

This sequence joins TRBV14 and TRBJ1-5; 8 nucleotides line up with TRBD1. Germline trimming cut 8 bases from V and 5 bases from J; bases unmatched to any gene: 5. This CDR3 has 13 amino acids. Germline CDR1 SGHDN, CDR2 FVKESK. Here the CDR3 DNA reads TGTGCCAGCTCCGGACAGGGCCATCAGCCCCAGCATTTT. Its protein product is CASSGQGHQPQHF.

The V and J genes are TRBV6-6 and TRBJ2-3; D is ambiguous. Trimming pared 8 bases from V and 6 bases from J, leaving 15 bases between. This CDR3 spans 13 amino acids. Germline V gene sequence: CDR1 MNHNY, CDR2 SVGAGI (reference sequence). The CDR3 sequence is CASQASHVDTQYF. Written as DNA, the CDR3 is TGTGCCAGCCAGGCTAGTCATGTCGATACGCAGTATTTT.

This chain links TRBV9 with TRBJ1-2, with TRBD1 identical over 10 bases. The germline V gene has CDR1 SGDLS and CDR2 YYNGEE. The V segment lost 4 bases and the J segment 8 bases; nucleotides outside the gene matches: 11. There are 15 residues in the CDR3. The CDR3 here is CASSPSGDRGPGYTF. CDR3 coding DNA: TGTGCCAGCAGCCCCTCGGGGGACAGGGGCCCGGGCTACACCTTC.